The TCR beta chain described here comes from a study of blood T cell repertoires in COVID-19. At the level of the study: The analysed material was cDNA or gDNA that came from T cells, B-cell-depleted T cells, or PBMCs.

This clone was recorded a few times. Donors were grouped by their self-reported clinical history. Repertoires were generated with immunoSEQ multiplex PCR, while TCRdb's copy carries only in-frame clones and drops some. The sample lists a few hundred thousand clones, around nine tenths occurring once. The germline CDR1 and CDR2 sequences are MNHEY and SMNVEV (reference sequence). V shed 7 bases and J shed 6 bases, with 7 bases lying between them. The CDR3 consists of 11 residues. The rearrangement links TRBV27 to TRBJ2-1, with D perhaps matching TRBD2 (6 bases). The sample consisted of PBMCs or T cells enriched from blood (not recorded which). This receptor was identified in a man younger than 45 in a cohort exposed to, infected with or recovered from COVID-19 (not recorded which). CDR3 nucleotides: TGTGCCAGCACAGCGGGCAATGAGCAGTTCTTC. It specifies CASTAGNEQFF.